The sample holds many counts of the clone carrying this T cell receptor beta chain. Its antigen is undetermined. The authors amplified TCR beta CDR3 regions, and they did so from RNA transcripts for repertoire sequencing. First-round RT-PCR relied on HTBI primers, and a second-round multiplex PCR came next. TCRdb re-analysed the multiplex PCR reads in MiXCR, keeping a single row per CDR3 protein. The sample consists of 500,000 to 700,000 distinct CDR3 sequences, roughly 20% of them appearing once. Cases classed as stable hyperthyroidism had no ophthalmopathy within 18 months of follow-up. Hyperthyroidism patients had new diagnoses, durations under 2 months, and ages of 18 to 65. This record comes from a study of Graves' ophthalmopathy and Graves' hyperthyroidism. Findings and caveats of the study: Cross-validated, the 13-signature model showed 87.88%/81.08% sensitivity/specificity, and 80%/75% in the test set.

The CDR3 runs 14 residues. Trimming left V 1 base short and J 7 bases short, with 13 bases between. Per germline, CDR1 SGHAT and CDR2 FQNNGV. V and J are TRBV11-2 and TRBJ2-5; D perhaps matches TRBD2 (7 bases). The material sequenced was peripheral blood. The source is a woman aged 18-35 years with stable Graves' hyperthyroidism. Some clones in this sample may be carry-over from other donors' samples. The CDR3 DNA follows: TGTGCCAGCAGCTTAGTAGGGGGGGAGGGGACCCAGTACTTC. Protein: CASSLVGGEGTQYF.